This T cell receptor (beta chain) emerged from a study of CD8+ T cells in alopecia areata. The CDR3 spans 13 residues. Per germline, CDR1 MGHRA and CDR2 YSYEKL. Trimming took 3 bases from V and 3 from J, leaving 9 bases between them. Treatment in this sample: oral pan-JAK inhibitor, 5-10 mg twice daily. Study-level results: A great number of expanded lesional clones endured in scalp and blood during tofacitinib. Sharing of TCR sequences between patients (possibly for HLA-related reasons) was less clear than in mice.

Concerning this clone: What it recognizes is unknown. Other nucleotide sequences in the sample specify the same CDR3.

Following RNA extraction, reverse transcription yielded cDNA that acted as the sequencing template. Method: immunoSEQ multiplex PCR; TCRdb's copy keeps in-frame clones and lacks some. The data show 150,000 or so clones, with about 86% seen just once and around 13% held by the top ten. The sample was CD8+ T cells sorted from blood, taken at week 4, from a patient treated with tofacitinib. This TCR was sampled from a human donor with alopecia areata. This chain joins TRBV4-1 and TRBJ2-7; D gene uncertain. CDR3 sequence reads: CASSQGSSYEQYF. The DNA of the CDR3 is TGCGCCAGCAGCCAGGGGTCCAGCTACGAGCAGTACTTC.